Following are 19 T cell receptor beta chains from one sample sequenced in a study of T-cell memory formation after mild COVID-19. TCRdb independently ran MiXCR on the 5' RACE reads; one entry per CDR3 protein. The sample carries hundreds of thousands of distinct CDR3 sequences, approximately 27% recorded once. Material for sequencing was PBMCs or a T cell subset sorted from them (not recorded which). These receptor sequences come from an adult woman who had mild COVID-19 (a few samples of this study predate the infection). Cell type and time point are not known.

The sample holds a few counts of this clonotype. The J gene is TRBJ2-7, the V gene TRBV7-9; TRBD1 matches 9 bases. V lost 4 bases, J lost 3 bases, and 4 bases stayed unmatched. The CDR3 runs to 14 residues. Germline V gives CDR1 SEHNR, CDR2 FQNEAQ (reference sequence). The CDR3 bases are TGTGCCAGCAGCTGGGGACAGGGTTACTACGAGCAGTACTTC. It is translated as CASSWGQGYYEQYF.

The chain recombines TRBV5-1 with TRBJ1-2; 7 positions agree with TRBD1. Trimming at V came to 5 bases and at J to 4 bases, leaving 5 bases not matched to a gene. Germline V lookup: CDR1 SGHRS, CDR2 YFSETQ. CDR3 length: 13 residues. The CDR3 bases are TGCGCCAGCAGTATCGACAGGGCCTATGGCTACACCTTC. Translating it yields CASSIDRAYGYTF.

In this sample, this clonotype turned up a few times. The chain is built from TRBV18 and TRBJ2-7; D may be TRBD1 or TRBD2 (5 bases each). Germline V gives CDR1 KGHSH, CDR2 LQKENI. This CDR3 has 15 residues. V lost 3 bases, J lost 0 bases, and 12 bases lay in between. The CDR3 region is CASSPRDGSSYEQYF. The DNA for the CDR3 is TGTGCCAGCTCACCCCGGGACGGAAGCTCCTACGAGCAGTACTTC.

This clonotype has a handful of counts. J is TRBJ1-1 and V is TRBV5-6; D perhaps matches TRBD1 (5 bases). V shed 4 bases and J shed 4 bases, with 20 bases lying between them. The CDR3 is 16 residues long. CDR1 and CDR2 (germline): SGHDT, YYEEEE. CDR3 protein: CASSTRLGLTSTEAFF. CDR3 nucleotides: TGTGCCAGCAGCACCCGGTTGGGGCTGACTTCCACTGAAGCTTTCTTT.

The chain links TRBV28 to TRBJ2-5; no reliable D call. V gave up 6 bases and J gave up 9 bases, with 20 bases separating them. The CDR3 totals 14 residues. CDR1 is MDHEN, CDR2 SYDVKM, per germline. DNA for the CDR3: TGTGCCAGCAGCCTCGGCGGCCGGTCGCAGGCCCAGTACTTC. This encodes CASSLGGRSQAQYF.

J is TRBJ1-5 and V is TRBV30, with 8 bases aligning to TRBD1. Germline-derived CDR1 and CDR2 are GTSNPN and SVGIG (reference sequence). This CDR3 is 14 amino acids long. Trimming removed 5 bases from V and 5 bases from J; junction bases left unmatched: 8. CDR3 DNA sequence: TGTGCCTGGGGTTCGACAGGGGTACATCAGCCCCAGCATTTT. Protein product: CAWGSTGVHQPQHF.

The chain employs TRBV5-1 and TRBJ1-1; tentative D call: TRBD1 (6 bases). This CDR3 region has 15 residues. Germline CDR1 and CDR2: SGHRS and YFSETQ. V gave up 2 bases and J gave up 1 base, with 12 bases separating them. The CDR3 DNA reads TGCGCCAGCAGCTTCCAGGGGCAGGAGAACACTGAAGCTTTCTTT. Translation: CASSFQGQENTEAFF.

The chain carries TRBV4-1 and TRBJ1-1; 7 bases map to TRBD1. The germline gives CDR1 MGHRA, CDR2 YSYEKL. The V and J ends lost 5 bases and 1 base, in that order; junction bases with no gene match: 7. The CDR3 has 15 residues. CDR3 nucleotides: TGCGCCAGCAGCTTGAAAGGGGGCGCGAACACTGAAGCTTTCTTT. The encoded protein is CASSLKGGANTEAFF.

The CDR3: CASSLADSKGQFF. In nucleotides, the CDR3 is TGTGCCAGCAGCTTAGCGGACAGCAAAGGGCAGTTCTTC. This chain uses TRBV7-9 with TRBJ2-1; D might be TRBD1 (6 bases). The length of the CDR3 is 13 residues. Germline assignment: CDR1 SEHNR and CDR2 FQNEAQ (reference sequence). Trimming stripped 0 bases from V and 12 bases from J, with 12 bases between.

Only a few counts were recorded for this clonotype. The chain recombines TRBV7-2 with TRBJ1-2; D is ambiguous. CDR1 and CDR2 from the germline V gene are SGHTA and FQGNSA. The V and J ends lost 5 bases and 5 bases respectively, with 21 bases between them. The CDR3 is made up of 16 amino acids. In DNA, the CDR3 is TGTGCCAGCAGCGCGGACGGATTCTTACTGTCTTATGGCTACACCTTC. Protein product: CASSADGFLLSYGYTF.

This clonotype appeared a few times. The chain couples TRBV7-2 to TRBJ2-5, with a tentative D call TRBD2 (6 bases). The CDR3 sequence is 15 residues long. Trimming stripped 1 base from V and 5 bases from J, with 14 bases between. In germline, CDR1 is SGHTA, CDR2 FQGNSA. In nucleotides, the CDR3 is TGTGCCAGCAGCTTAGTTGGGGAGGTGATTGAGACCCAGTACTTC. This gives the protein CASSLVGEVIETQYF. Variable domain in full (rest from reference TRBV7-2 and TRBJ2-5): GAGVSQSPSNKVTEKGKDVELRCDPISGHTALYWYRQSLGQGLEFLIYFQGNSAPDKSGLPSDRFSAERTGGSVSTLTIQRTQQEDSAVYLCASSLVGEVIETQYFGPGTRLLVL.

The table lists this clonotype with many counts. V usage is TRBV7-9 and J usage is TRBJ2-7; 10 positions agree with TRBD2. V was clipped by 5 bases and J by 0 bases; unmatched bases: 4. Germline loops: CDR1 SEHNR, CDR2 FQNEAQ (reference sequence). There are 15 residues in the CDR3. The CDR3 sequence is CASSPGLAVSYEQYF. DNA of the CDR3: TGTGCCAGCAGCCCTGGACTAGCGGTCTCCTACGAGCAGTACTTC.

This chain links TRBV14 with TRBJ1-1; D gene uncertain. The CDR3 sequence is 15 residues long. The V end was cut by 4 bases, the J end by 1 base, with 13 bases between. CDR1 is SGHDN and CDR2 is FVKESK in the germline V gene. The CDR3 DNA reads TGTGCCAGCAGCCCAATTAGCGGGCCGAACACTGAAGCTTTCTTT. This sequence encodes CASSPISGPNTEAFF. The variable domain in full, completed from reference TRBV14 and TRBJ1-1, reads EAGVTQFPSHSVIEKGQTVTLRCDPISGHDNLYWYRRVMGKEIKFLLHFVKESKQDESGMPNNRFLAERTGGTYSTLKVQPAELEDSGVYFCASSPISGPNTEAFFGQGTRLTVV.

This clonotype came up a few times. The chain uses TRBV5-6 and TRBJ2-5; either TRBD1 or TRBD2 may fit D (5 bases each). The CDR3 is made up of 16 amino acids. V lost 4 bases to trimming and J lost 0 bases, with 16 bases between them. The V gene's germline CDR1 is SGHDT and CDR2 YYEEEE. CDR3 residues: CASSNSGTVDQETQYF. The CDR3 region has the DNA TGTGCCAGCAGCAATTCCGGGACGGTCGACCAAGAGACCCAGTACTTC.

The chain combines TRBV5-1 with TRBJ1-1, with unresolved D. CDR1 is SGHRS, CDR2 YFSETQ, per germline. This CDR3 region has 15 residues. Trimming shortened V by 7 bases and J by 0 bases, and 16 bases separated the two germline ends. The CDR3 here is CASHPDGLLNTEAFF. The CDR3 DNA sequence: TGCGCCAGCCATCCGGACGGACTCTTGAACACTGAAGCTTTCTTT.

The chain joins TRBV27 to TRBJ2-7; D unclear. Germline-derived CDR1 and CDR2 are MNHEY and SMNVEV (reference sequence). This CDR3 is built from 13 residues. V shed 3 bases and J shed 4 bases, with 10 bases lying between them. CDR3 in amino acids: CASSFSPVYEQYF. The CDR3 DNA reads TGTGCCAGCAGTTTCTCACCCGTTTACGAGCAGTACTTC.

The chain links TRBV13 to TRBJ2-1, with TRBD1 matching over 7 bases. Germline V CDR1 and CDR2: PRHDT, FYEKMQ (reference sequence). This CDR3 region has 14 residues. V was clipped by 3 bases and J by 4 bases; unmatched bases: 3. The CDR3 protein is CASSLGQPYNEQFF. CDR3 in DNA: TGTGCCAGCAGCTTGGGACAGCCATACAATGAGCAGTTCTTC. Full variable domain (rest looked up from reference TRBV13 and TRBJ2-1): AAGVIQSPRHLIKEKRETATLKCYPIPRHDTVYWYQQGPGQDPQFLISFYEKMQSDKGSIPDRFSAQQFSDYHSELNMSSLELGDSALYFCASSLGQPYNEQFFGPGTRLTVL.

The chain combines TRBV7-9 with TRBJ1-1, with D hard to call. V lost 5 bases and J 9 bases, leaving 13 bases between the germline ends. CDR1 and CDR2 from the germline V gene are SEHNR and FQNEAQ (reference sequence). The CDR3 has 12 residues. The CDR3 sequence is CASSDSQEQAFF. DNA of the CDR3: TGTGCCAGCAGCGATTCCCAAGAACAAGCTTTCTTT.

This clonotype was seen a handful of times. V is TRBV5-1 and J is TRBJ1-2; 11 positions match TRBD1. The CDR3 is 18 amino acids. Per germline, CDR1 SGHRS and CDR2 YFSETQ. The J segment lost 3 bases and the V segment lost 2 bases, leaving 12 bases of the junction unmatched. This CDR3 reads CASSFFNSVGQGDYGYTF. CDR3 DNA: TGCGCCAGCAGCTTTTTTAATTCAGTGGGACAGGGGGACTATGGCTACACCTTC.